This T cell receptor (beta chain) emerged from a study of human T cells and chemical hapten exposure. Across the study: Chiefly women, the patients showed alopecia areata, totalis or universalis. Study-level results: The formation of large CDR3 similarity clusters by expanded TCRs significantly exceeded that of controls.

Turning to this clonotype: Its antigen is not identified.

Sample time point: patch test 3, about 24 weeks after DPC sensitization. Treatment given: therapeutic diphenylcyclopropenone sensitization with weekly scalp DPC. MiXCR, run by TCRdb on the RACE reads, gives a single entry per CDR3 protein. This sample has 190,000 or so distinct CDR3 sequences, with approximately 24% found just once. Germline values: CDR1 SGHKS, CDR2 YYEKEE (reference sequence). The CDR3 is 12 residues long. V was trimmed by 2 bases and J by 2 bases, leaving 5 bases between them. The sequencing here drew on whole blood, taken in connection with sensitization to the hapten diphenylcyclopropenone (DPC). The chain uses TRBV5-5 and TRBJ2-7; the D is unclear. The sequence came from a woman in her forties with alopecia areata. Some clones in this sample may be carry-over from other donors' samples. As DNA, the CDR3 is TGTGCCAGCAGCTTCAACGCCTACGAGCAGTACTTC. It is translated as CASSFNAYEQYF.